This T cell receptor beta chain was observed in a study of human T cells and chemical hapten exposure. About the research overall: Sensitization was performed using 2% DPC on a 2 cm by 2 cm upper inner arm skin site.

This clonotype was observed a few times. The study's library attached unique molecular identifiers to single cDNA molecules. Using its own MiXCR run on the RACE reads, TCRdb lists one record per CDR3 protein. The table lists 150,000 to 200,000 distinct CDR3 sequences, about a fifth of them singletons. The germline V gene has CDR1 DFQATT and CDR2 SNEGSKA (reference sequence). V lost 3 bases, J lost 9 bases, and 7 bases stayed unmatched. The CDR3 is 13 amino acids. The time point: patch test 1, 2 weeks after DPC sensitization. The treatment was: therapeutic diphenylcyclopropenone sensitization with weekly scalp DPC. The donor pool consisted of alopecia patients aged 18 to 70 years, considered suitable for DPC.

The clonotype was recovered from a woman between 45 and 60 years old with alopecia areata. Some clones in this sample may be carry-over from other donors' samples. The material sequenced was whole blood, taken in connection with sensitization to the hapten diphenylcyclopropenone (DPC). The chain joins TRBV20-1 to TRBJ1-1; 10 positions agree with TRBD1. CDR3: CSARGQGRLKAFF. The CDR3, as DNA: TGCAGTGCTAGGGGACAGGGGCGGCTTAAAGCTTTCTTT.